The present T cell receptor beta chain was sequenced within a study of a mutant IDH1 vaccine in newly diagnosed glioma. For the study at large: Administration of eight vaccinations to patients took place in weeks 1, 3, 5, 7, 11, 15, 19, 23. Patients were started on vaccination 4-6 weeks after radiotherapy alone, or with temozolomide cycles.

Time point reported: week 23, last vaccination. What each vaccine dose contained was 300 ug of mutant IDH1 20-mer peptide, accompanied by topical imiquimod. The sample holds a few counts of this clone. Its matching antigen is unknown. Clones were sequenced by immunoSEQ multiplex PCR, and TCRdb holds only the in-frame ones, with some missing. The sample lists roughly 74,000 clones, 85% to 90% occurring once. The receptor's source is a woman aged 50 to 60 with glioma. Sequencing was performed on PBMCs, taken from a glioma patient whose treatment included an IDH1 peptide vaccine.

DNA of the CDR3: TGTGCCAGCAGCGCCCCGGACAGGAACACTGAAGCTTTCTTT. The encoded protein is CASSAPDRNTEAFF. This rearrangement joins TRBV9 to TRBJ1-1; maybe TRBD1 (6 bases). The germline V gene encodes CDR1 SGDLS and CDR2 YYNGEE. The CDR3 consists of 14 residues. Trimming removed 3 bases at V and 1 base at J, with 10 bases between. The whole variable domain, remainder taken from reference TRBV9 and TRBJ1-1, is DSGVTQTPKHLITATGQRVTLRCSPRSGDLSVYWYQQSLDQGLQFLIQYYNGEERAKGNILERFSAQQFPDLHSELNLSSLELGDSALYFCASSAPDRNTEAFFGQGTRLTVV.